Below are 19 T cell receptor beta chains sequenced from a single sample in a study of T cell responses to AZD1222 COVID-19 vaccine. The table came from immunoSEQ multiplex PCR; TCRdb's copy has only in-frame clones and leaves some out. The sample shows around 70,000 clones, 86% of them seen only once. The sample in question was peripheral blood, obtained on day 0 of AZD1222 vaccination. The receptors shown here come from an adult in good health.

V gene TRBV12-3 or TRBV12-4 combines with J gene TRBJ2-1; 8 bases map to TRBD1. V lost 10 bases, J lost 7 bases, and 6 bases stayed unmatched. This CDR3 region has 12 residues. The CDR3 sequence: CATSQGANEQFF. The CDR3 DNA reads TGTGCCACCAGCCAGGGGGCGAATGAGCAGTTCTTC.

This clone was detected only once. This chain links TRBV28 with TRBJ1-2; TRBD1 might be the D (6 bases). The CDR3 loop spans 13 amino acids. Germline CDR1 reads MDHEN; CDR2 reads SYDVKM. V was trimmed by 7 bases and J by 6 bases, leaving 15 bases between them. CDR3 amino acids: CASTLQGRDGYTF. The CDR3 DNA is TGTGCCAGCACCTTACAGGGTAGGGATGGCTACACCTTC.

This clone appeared a single time. The V gene is TRBV5-1, the J gene TRBJ1-6, with 9 positions matching TRBD1. With V trimmed by 4 bases and J by 9 bases, 8 bases remained unmatched. The CDR3 covers 15 residues. Germline V gene sequence: CDR1 SGHRS, CDR2 YFSETQ. The CDR3 sequence: CASSPGTGTLSPLHF. DNA for the CDR3: TGCGCCAGCAGCCCTGGGACAGGGACTCTTTCACCCCTCCACTTT.

The chain combines TRBV15 with TRBJ2-5; 11 bases map to TRBD2. Trimming cost V 0 bases and J 5 bases; bases outside gene matches: 5. The CDR3 extends over 16 amino acids. Per the germline V gene, CDR1 is LNHNV and CDR2 is YYDKDF (reference sequence). Here the CDR3 DNA reads TGTGCCACCAGCAGAGAAAGACTAGCGGGACTGGAGACCCAGTACTTC. It specifies CATSRERLAGLETQYF.

In this sample, this clone turned up once. This chain joins TRBV7-2 and TRBJ1-2; TRBD1 matches 7 bases. The CDR3 covers 12 residues. Germline V gene sequence: CDR1 SGHTA, CDR2 FQGNSA. V shed 6 bases, J shed 4 bases, and the junction held 2 bases outside the gene matches. CDR3 in DNA: TGTGCCAGCAGTTCAGGGGGCTATGGCTACACCTTC. This encodes CASSSGGYGYTF. The complete variable domain, with remaining parts taken from reference TRBV7-2 and TRBJ1-2, reads GAGVSQSPSNKVTEKGKDVELRCDPISGHTALYWYRQSLGQGLEFLIYFQGNSAPDKSGLPSDRFSAERTGGSVSTLTIQRTQQEDSAVYLCASSSGGYGYTFGSGTRLTVV.

J is TRBJ2-7 and V is TRBV7-9; no clear D. CDR1 is SEHNR, CDR2 FQNEAQ, per germline (reference sequence). Between the trimmed V and J ends, which lost 5 bases and 0 bases, there was a span of 14 bases. The CDR3 runs to 15 residues. This chain's CDR3 is CASSHGSQFSYEQYF. CDR3 nucleotide sequence: TGTGCCAGCAGCCACGGGTCCCAGTTCTCCTACGAGCAGTACTTC.

This clone was detected a few times. V and J are TRBV28 and TRBJ1-1, with D possibly TRBD1 on 5 matching bases. V was pared by 7 bases and J by 4 bases, with 16 bases between. The CDR3 extends over 14 amino acids. Germline V CDR1 and CDR2: MDHEN, SYDVKM. CDR3 nucleotides: TGTGCCAGCATCCGGGCGGGGGAGGTCACTGAAGCTTTCTTT. It is translated as CASIRAGEVTEAFF.

DNA for the CDR3: TGTGCCTGGATGATCACCGGCCCTGGCACAGATACGCAGTATTTT. Its translation is CAWMITGPGTDTQYF. The V call is TRBV30, the J call TRBJ2-3; no firm D call. The CDR3 consists of 15 residues. The V gene lost 4 bases and the J gene lost 1 base, with 15 bases spanning the gap. Germline values: CDR1 GTSNPN, CDR2 SVGIG (reference sequence).

The chain joins TRBV5-1 to TRBJ2-2; 10 positions match TRBD1. Per germline, CDR1 SGHRS and CDR2 YFSETQ. The CDR3 length is 15 residues. After removal of 2 bases from V and 5 bases from J, the junction contained 3 bases not matched to a gene. This CDR3 reads CASSLGQGGTGELFF. For the CDR3, the DNA is TGCGCCAGCAGCTTAGGACAGGGGGGTACCGGGGAGCTGTTTTTT. The entire variable domain, with the rest obtained from reference TRBV5-1 and TRBJ2-2, is as follows: KAGVTQTPRYLIKTRGQQVTLSCSPISGHRSVSWYQQTPGQGLQFLFEYFSETQRNKGNFPGRFSGRQFSNSRSEMNVSTLELGDSALYLCASSLGQGGTGELFFGEGSRLTVL.

This chain connects TRBV14 to TRBJ1-6, with D hard to call. The CDR3 is 15 residues long. The germline V gene has CDR1 SGHDN and CDR2 FVKESK. The V end was cut by 0 bases, the J end by 7 bases, with 10 bases between. CDR3 in amino acids: CASSQDGRWNSPLHF. CDR3 DNA: TGTGCCAGCAGCCAAGATGGACGGTGGAATTCACCCCTCCACTTT.

V usage is TRBV11-2 and J usage is TRBJ2-5; TRBD2 agrees at 9 bases. The CDR3 runs to 13 residues. From germline, CDR1 is SGHAT and CDR2 FQNNGV. CDR3 region: CASASGVQETQYF. The CDR3 region has the DNA TGTGCTTCCGCTAGCGGGGTACAAGAGACCCAGTACTTC.

The genes are TRBV6-5 and TRBJ2-7, with TRBD1 matching 11 bases. Trimming removed 5 bases from V and 5 bases from J; junction bases left unmatched: 5. This CDR3 region has 14 residues. Looked up from germline, CDR1 is MNHEY and CDR2 is SVGAGI. The CDR3 sequence is CASSPDRGPNEQYF. The CDR3, as DNA: TGTGCCAGCAGTCCGGACAGGGGGCCCAACGAGCAGTACTTC.

The chain couples TRBV30 to TRBJ2-6; D unclear. Trimming took off 5 bases at V and 3 bases at J, with 5 bases between the two ends. The CDR3 totals 12 residues. Germline loops: CDR1 GTSNPN, CDR2 SVGIG (reference sequence). Here the CDR3 DNA reads TGTGCCTGGGGAATTGGGGCCAACGTCCTGACTTTC. Translated, it gives CAWGIGANVLTF.

This clone was seen a handful of times. This chain connects TRBV9 to TRBJ1-6; unclear D gene. The CDR3 contains 15 residues. V lost 0 bases, J lost 6 bases, and 10 bases lay in between. Germline CDR1 SGDLS, CDR2 YYNGEE. In DNA form, the CDR3 reads TGTGCCAGCAGCGTAGGCTGGGGTACTAATTCACCCCTCCACTTT. This encodes CASSVGWGTNSPLHF.

V gene TRBV2 combines with J gene TRBJ1-2; 8 nucleotides match TRBD1. The V and J ends lost 6 bases and 8 bases, in that order; junction bases with no gene match: 14. CDR1 is SNHLY and CDR2 is FYNNEI in the germline V gene. The CDR3 has 15 amino acids. The CDR3 nucleotides read TGTGCCAGCAGCGCCACCAACGGACAGGGAGACGGCTACACCTTC. Amino acids: CASSATNGQGDGYTF.

The table lists this clone with a few counts. This sequence joins TRBV3-1 (or the pseudogene TRBV3-2) and TRBJ2-1; no firm D call. The V gene's germline CDR1 is LGHDT and CDR2 YNNKEL (reference sequence). V dropped 0 bases and J dropped 4 bases, with 13 bases sitting between them. The CDR3 runs 16 residues. DNA for the CDR3: TGTGCCAGCAGCCAAGATCTGGGGTCACCTTACAATGAGCAGTTCTTC. Protein: CASSQDLGSPYNEQFF.

This clone was counted only a few times. This chain uses TRBV29-1 with TRBJ1-2; D gene uncertain. Germline lookup yields CDR1 SQVTM and CDR2 ANQGSEA. This CDR3 comprises 10 residues. The V end lost 3 bases, the J end lost 6 bases, and 5 bases lay between the germline ends. CDR3 nucleotide sequence: TGCAGCGTTGATGGGGATGGCTACACCTTC. Its translation is CSVDGDGYTF.

V usage is TRBV12-3 or TRBV12-4 and J usage is TRBJ2-1; a weak D match, TRBD2 (6 bases). V was pared by 3 bases and J by 9 bases, with 12 bases between. There are 13 residues in the CDR3. CDR3 sequence: CASSFGGKGEQFF. CDR3 DNA sequence: TGTGCCAGCAGTTTCGGAGGGAAGGGTGAGCAGTTCTTC.

This chain connects TRBV7-9 to TRBJ2-4, with D unresolved. Trimming shortened V by 5 bases and J by 0 bases, and 14 bases separated the two germline ends. The germline V gene has CDR1 SEHNR and CDR2 FQNEAQ (reference sequence). The CDR3 has 16 residues. CDR3 coding DNA: TGTGCCAGCAGCCATTCTTTTCTAATAGCCAAAAACATTCAGTACTTC. Translation: CASSHSFLIAKNIQYF.